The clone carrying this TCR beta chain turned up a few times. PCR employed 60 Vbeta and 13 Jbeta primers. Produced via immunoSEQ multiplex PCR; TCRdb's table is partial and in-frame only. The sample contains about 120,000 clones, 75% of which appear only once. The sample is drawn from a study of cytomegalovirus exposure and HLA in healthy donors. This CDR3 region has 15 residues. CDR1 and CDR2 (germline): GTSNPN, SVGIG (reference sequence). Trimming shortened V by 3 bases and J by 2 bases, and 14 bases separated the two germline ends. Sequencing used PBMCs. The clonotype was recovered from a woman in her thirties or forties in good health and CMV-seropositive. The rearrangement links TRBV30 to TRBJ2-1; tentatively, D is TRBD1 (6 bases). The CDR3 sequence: CAWSDGAGAYNEQFF. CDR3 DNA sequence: TGTGCCTGGAGCGACGGAGCAGGGGCCTACAATGAGCAGTTCTTC.